This T cell receptor (beta chain) was captured by sequencing in a study of Graves' ophthalmopathy and Graves' hyperthyroidism. Overall study results and limits: Using a 13-signature model, the authors split ophthalmopathy from stable hyperthyroidism, with 85% to 90% sensitivity and about 80% specificity.

Other autoimmune diseases, uncontrolled infections, pregnancy or lactation excluded patients from enrollment. PBMCs originated in about 9.8 ml of fresh peripheral blood. Amplification from RNA transcripts yielded the TCR beta CDR3 regions. RT-PCR with HTBI primers came first, then second-round multiplex PCR. TCRdb reprocessed the multiplex PCR reads with MiXCR, giving one entry per CDR3 protein. The top ten clones hold around 12% of a sample with fewer than 350,000 distinct CDR3 sequences, around a sixth of them seen once. CDR1 is SGHKS, CDR2 YYEKEE, per germline (reference sequence). The CDR3 loop spans 13 amino acids. The V and J ends lost 5 bases and 2 bases respectively, with 10 bases between them. This clonotype appeared many times. Its specificity is not known.

The V gene is TRBV5-5, the J gene TRBJ1-2, with no clear D. The sample consisted of peripheral blood. The TCR was taken from an adult man with Graves' ophthalmopathy. The CDR3 DNA reads TGTGCCAGCAGTTCGAAACAGAACTATGGCTACACCTTC. This gives the protein CASSSKQNYGYTF.